This record concerns one TCR beta chain sequence. These data come from a study of CD8 T cells in Susac syndrome. A quantity of about 0.5 to 1 ug RNA underwent reverse transcription using random hexamers. Across 54 Vbeta and 13 Jbeta, TCR beta CDR3 was amplified with immunoSEQ multiplex PCR. TCRdb processed the immunoSEQ multiplex PCR reads anew with MiXCR; each CDR3 protein has one entry. The sample holds hundreds of thousands of distinct CDR3 sequences, 85% seen once. CDR1 and CDR2 (germline): MNHEY, SVGAGI. The length of the CDR3 is 17 residues. The V gene lost 4 bases and the J gene lost 3 bases, with 18 bases spanning the gap. From blood CD8+ and CD4+ T cells, the TCR beta chain was sequenced.

Source material: CD8+ T cells from PBMCs. The genes are TRBV6-5 and TRBJ2-2; a possible D gene is TRBD1 (6 bases). The receptor comes from a human donor with multiple sclerosis. In DNA, the CDR3 is TGTGCCAGCAGTTTGGACGAGGGGGACGGGGACACCGGGGAGCTGTTTTTT. Protein product: CASSLDEGDGDTGELFF.